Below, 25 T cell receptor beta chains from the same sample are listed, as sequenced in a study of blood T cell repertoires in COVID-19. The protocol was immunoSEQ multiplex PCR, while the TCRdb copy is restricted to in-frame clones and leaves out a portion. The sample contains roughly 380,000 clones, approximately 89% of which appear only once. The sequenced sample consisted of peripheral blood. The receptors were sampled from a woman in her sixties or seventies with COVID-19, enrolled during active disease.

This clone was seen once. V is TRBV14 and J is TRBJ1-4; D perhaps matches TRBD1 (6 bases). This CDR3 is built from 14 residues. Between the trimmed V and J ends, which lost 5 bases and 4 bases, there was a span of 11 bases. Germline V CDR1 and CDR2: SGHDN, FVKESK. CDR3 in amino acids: CASSRRQVNEKLFF. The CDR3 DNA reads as TGTGCCAGCAGCAGACGACAGGTTAATGAAAAACTGTTTTTT.

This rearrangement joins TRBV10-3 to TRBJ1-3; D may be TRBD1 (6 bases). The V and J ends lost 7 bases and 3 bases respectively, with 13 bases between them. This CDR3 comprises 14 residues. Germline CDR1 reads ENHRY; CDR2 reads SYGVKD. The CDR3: CAITDQGIGNTIYF. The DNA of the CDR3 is TGTGCCATCACTGATCAGGGGATTGGAAACACCATATATTTT.

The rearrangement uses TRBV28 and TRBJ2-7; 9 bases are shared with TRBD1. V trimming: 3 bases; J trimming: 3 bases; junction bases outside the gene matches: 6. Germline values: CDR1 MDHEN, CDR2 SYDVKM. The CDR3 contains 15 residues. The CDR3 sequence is CASSLGTGLGYEQYF. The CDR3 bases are TGTGCCAGCAGTTTGGGGACAGGGCTCGGCTACGAGCAGTACTTC.

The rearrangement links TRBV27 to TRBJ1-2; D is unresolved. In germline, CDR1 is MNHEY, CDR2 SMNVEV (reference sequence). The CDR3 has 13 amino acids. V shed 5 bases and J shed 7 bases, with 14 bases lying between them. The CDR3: CASSPPMGGGYTF. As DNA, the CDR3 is TGTGCCAGCAGTCCCCCTATGGGAGGTGGCTACACCTTC.

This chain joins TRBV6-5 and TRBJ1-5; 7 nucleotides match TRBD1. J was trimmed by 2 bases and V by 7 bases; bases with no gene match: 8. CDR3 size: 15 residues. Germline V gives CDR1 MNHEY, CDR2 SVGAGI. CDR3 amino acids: CASTGRDRGNQPQHF. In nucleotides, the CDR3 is TGTGCCAGCACCGGAAGAGACAGGGGCAATCAGCCCCAGCATTTT.

This CDR3 reads CASSEAPGPQFF. Here the CDR3 DNA reads TGTGCCAGCAGTGAAGCGCCTGGCCCCCAGTTCTTC. The chain carries TRBV6-1 and TRBJ2-1; D gene unclear. V was clipped by 0 bases and J by 13 bases, with 10 bases between them. Germline CDR1 MNHNS, CDR2 SASEGT. This CDR3 spans 12 amino acids.

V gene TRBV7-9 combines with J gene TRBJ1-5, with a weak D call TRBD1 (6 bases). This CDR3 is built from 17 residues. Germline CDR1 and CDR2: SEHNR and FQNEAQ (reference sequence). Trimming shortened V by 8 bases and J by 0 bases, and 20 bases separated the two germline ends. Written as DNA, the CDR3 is TGTGCCAGCGGACACACCGGGACACGCTATAGCAATCAGCCCCAGCATTTT. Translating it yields CASGHTGTRYSNQPQHF.

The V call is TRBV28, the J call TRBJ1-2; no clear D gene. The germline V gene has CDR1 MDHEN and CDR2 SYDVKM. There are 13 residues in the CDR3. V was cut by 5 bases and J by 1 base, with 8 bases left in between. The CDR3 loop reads CASSNAVNYGYTF. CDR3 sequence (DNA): TGTGCCAGCAGTAACGCAGTTAACTATGGCTACACCTTC.

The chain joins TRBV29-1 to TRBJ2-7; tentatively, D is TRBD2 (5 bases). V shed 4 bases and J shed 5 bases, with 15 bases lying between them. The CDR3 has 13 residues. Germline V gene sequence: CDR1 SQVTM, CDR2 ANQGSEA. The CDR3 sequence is CSVATIFGDEQYF. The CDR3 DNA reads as TGCAGCGTTGCTACGATATTCGGGGACGAGCAGTACTTC.

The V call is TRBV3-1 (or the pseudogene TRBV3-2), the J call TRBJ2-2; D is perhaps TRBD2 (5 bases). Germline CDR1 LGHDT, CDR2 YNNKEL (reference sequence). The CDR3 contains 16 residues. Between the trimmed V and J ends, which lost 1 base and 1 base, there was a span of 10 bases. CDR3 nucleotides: TGTGCCAGCAGCCAAGGTTACGAGGGGAACACCGGGGAGCTGTTTTTT. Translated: CASSQGYEGNTGELFF.

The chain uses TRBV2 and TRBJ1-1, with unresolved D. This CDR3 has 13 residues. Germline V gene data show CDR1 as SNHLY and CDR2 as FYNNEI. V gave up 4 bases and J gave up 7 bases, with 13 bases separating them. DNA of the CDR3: TGTGCCAGCAGTGTCCTCGGACGGGGTGAAGCTTTCTTT. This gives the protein CASSVLGRGEAFF. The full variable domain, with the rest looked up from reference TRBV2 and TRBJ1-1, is EPEVTQTPSHQVTQMGQEVILRCVPISNHLYFYWYRQILGQKVEFLVSFYNNEISEKSEIFDDQFSVERPDGSNFTLKIRSTKLEDSAMYFCASSVLGRGEAFFGQGTRLTVV.

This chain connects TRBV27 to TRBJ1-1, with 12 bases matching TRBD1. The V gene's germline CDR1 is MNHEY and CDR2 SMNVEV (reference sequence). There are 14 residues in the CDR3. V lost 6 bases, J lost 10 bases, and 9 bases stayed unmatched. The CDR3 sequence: CASSDGTGGLIAFF. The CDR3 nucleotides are TGTGCCAGCAGCGACGGGACAGGGGGCCTAATAGCTTTCTTT.

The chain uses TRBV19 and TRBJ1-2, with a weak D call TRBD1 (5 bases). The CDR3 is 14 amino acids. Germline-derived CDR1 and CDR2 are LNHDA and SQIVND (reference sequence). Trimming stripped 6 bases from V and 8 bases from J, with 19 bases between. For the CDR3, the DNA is TGTGCCAGTAGGTTGGACAAACTGGTGGGGGGCTACACCTTC. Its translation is CASRLDKLVGGYTF.

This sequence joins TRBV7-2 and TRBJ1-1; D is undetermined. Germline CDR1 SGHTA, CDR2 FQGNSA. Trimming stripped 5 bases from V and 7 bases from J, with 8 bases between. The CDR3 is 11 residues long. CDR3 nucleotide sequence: TGTGCCAGCAGCCAGCGGAGTGAAGCTTTCTTT. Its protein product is CASSQRSEAFF.

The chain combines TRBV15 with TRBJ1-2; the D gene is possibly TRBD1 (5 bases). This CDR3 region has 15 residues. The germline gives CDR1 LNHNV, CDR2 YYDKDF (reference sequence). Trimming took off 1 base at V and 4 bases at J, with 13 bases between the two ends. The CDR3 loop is CATSRAQGGVYGYTF. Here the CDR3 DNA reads TGTGCCACCAGCAGAGCCCAGGGAGGGGTCTATGGCTACACCTTC.

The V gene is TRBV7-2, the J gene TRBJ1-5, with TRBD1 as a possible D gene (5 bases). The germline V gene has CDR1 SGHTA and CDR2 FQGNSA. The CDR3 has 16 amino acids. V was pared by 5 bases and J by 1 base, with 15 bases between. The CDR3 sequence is CASSPGGTQSNQPQHF. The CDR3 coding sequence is TGTGCCAGCAGCCCCGGCGGGACTCAAAGCAATCAGCCCCAGCATTTT. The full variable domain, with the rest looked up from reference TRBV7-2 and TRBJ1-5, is GAGVSQSPSNKVTEKGKDVELRCDPISGHTALYWYRQSLGQGLEFLIYFQGNSAPDKSGLPSDRFSAERTGGSVSTLTIQRTQQEDSAVYLCASSPGGTQSNQPQHFGDGTRLSIL.

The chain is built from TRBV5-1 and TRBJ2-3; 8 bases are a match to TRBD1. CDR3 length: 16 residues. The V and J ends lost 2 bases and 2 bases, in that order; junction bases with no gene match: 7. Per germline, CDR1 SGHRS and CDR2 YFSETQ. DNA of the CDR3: TGCGCCAGCAGCTTAACTCGACAGGGGCTCACAGATACGCAGTATTTT. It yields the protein CASSLTRQGLTDTQYF.

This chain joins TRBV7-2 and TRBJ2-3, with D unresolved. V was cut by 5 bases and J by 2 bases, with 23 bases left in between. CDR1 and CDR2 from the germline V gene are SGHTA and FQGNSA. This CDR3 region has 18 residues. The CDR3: CASSPQPPQTSPTDTQYF. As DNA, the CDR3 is TGTGCCAGCAGCCCACAACCTCCACAGACGAGCCCCACAGATACGCAGTATTTT. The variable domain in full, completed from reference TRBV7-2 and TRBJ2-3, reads GAGVSQSPSNKVTEKGKDVELRCDPISGHTALYWYRQSLGQGLEFLIYFQGNSAPDKSGLPSDRFSAERTGGSVSTLTIQRTQQEDSAVYLCASSPQPPQTSPTDTQYFGPGTRLTVL.

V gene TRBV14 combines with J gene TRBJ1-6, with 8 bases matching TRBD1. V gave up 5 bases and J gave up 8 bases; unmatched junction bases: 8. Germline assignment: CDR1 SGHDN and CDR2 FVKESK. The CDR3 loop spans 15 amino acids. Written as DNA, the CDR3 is TGTGCCAGCAGCGAACGACAGGGGAAGGATTCACCCCTCCACTTT. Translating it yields CASSERQGKDSPLHF. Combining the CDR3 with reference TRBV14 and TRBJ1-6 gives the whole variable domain EAGVTQFPSHSVIEKGQTVTLRCDPISGHDNLYWYRRVMGKEIKFLLHFVKESKQDESGMPNNRFLAERTGGTYSTLKVQPAELEDSGVYFCASSERQGKDSPLHFGNGTRLTVT.

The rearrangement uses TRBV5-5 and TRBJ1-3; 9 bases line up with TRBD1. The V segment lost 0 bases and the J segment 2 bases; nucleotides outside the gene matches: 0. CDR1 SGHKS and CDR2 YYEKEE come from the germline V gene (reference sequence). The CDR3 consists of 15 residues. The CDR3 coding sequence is TGTGCCAGCAGCTTGGGACAGGGGGCTGGAAACACCATATATTTT. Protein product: CASSLGQGAGNTIYF.

The CDR3 region has the DNA TGTGCCAGCAGCCAAAGGTGGTCGCCAGCCCGGAGTAACCACTACCAAGAGACCCAGTACTTC. Protein product: CASSQRWSPARSNHYQETQYF. The genes are TRBV14 and TRBJ2-5; D gene ambiguous. CDR1 SGHDN and CDR2 FVKESK come from the germline V gene. Trimming stripped 2 bases from V and 0 bases from J, with 28 bases between. The CDR3 totals 21 residues.

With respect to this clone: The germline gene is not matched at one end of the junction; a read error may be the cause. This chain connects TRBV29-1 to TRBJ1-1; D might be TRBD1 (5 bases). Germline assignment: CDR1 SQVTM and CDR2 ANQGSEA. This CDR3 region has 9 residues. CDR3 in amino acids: CSVEDHQGF. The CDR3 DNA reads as TGCAGCGTTGAAGATCATCAGGGTTTT.

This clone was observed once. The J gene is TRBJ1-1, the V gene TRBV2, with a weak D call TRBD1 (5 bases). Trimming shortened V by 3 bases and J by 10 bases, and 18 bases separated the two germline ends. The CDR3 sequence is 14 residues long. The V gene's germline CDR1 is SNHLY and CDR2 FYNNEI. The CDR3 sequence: CASSDDPEGSRAFF. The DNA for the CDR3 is TGTGCCAGCAGTGATGATCCGGAGGGGTCAAGAGCTTTCTTT.

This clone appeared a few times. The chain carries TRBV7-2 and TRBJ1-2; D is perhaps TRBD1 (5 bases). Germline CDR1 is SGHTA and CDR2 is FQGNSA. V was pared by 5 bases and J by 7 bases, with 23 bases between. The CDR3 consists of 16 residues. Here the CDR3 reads CASSTGGGEPFFGYTF. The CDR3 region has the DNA TGTGCCAGCAGCACAGGTGGGGGGGAACCTTTTTTTGGCTACACCTTC. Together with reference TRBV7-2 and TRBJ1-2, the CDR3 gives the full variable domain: GAGVSQSPSNKVTEKGKDVELRCDPISGHTALYWYRQSLGQGLEFLIYFQGNSAPDKSGLPSDRFSAERTGGSVSTLTIQRTQQEDSAVYLCASSTGGGEPFFGYTFGSGTRLTVV.

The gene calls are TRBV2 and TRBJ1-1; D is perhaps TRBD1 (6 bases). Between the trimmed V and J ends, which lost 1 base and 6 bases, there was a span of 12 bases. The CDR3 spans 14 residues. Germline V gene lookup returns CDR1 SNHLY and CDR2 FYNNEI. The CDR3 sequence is CASSEGGGGAEAFF. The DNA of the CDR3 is TGTGCCAGCAGTGAAGGGGGAGGGGGTGCTGAAGCTTTCTTT.